A single sample gave rise to the 20 T cell receptor beta chains below, sequenced in a study of cytomegalovirus exposure and HLA in healthy donors. The PCR used 60 Vbeta and 13 Jbeta primers. Profiling relied on immunoSEQ multiplex PCR, and the TCRdb table lists in-frame clones only, not all of them. The sample shows fewer than 180,000 clones, 70% to 80% of them seen only once. Input material: PBMCs. These receptors were taken from a man aged 45 to 65 in good health and CMV-seropositive.

The table lists this clone with a count of one. The chain carries TRBV6-6 and TRBJ2-7; D may be TRBD1 (5 bases). V was shortened by 10 bases and J by 1 base, with 11 bases between the two germline ends. The CDR3 length is 12 residues. Germline V CDR1 and CDR2: MNHNY, SVGAGI (reference sequence). The CDR3 DNA is TGTGCCACCAGGCAGGGTTCCTACGAGCAGTACTTC. Translated: CATRQGSYEQYF.

The chain combines TRBV19 with TRBJ2-1; D may be TRBD2 (5 bases). The CDR3 spans 15 residues. The V gene's germline CDR1 is LNHDA and CDR2 SQIVND (reference sequence). Trimming stripped 4 bases from V and 0 bases from J, with 10 bases between. The CDR3 loop is CASSRMGDSYNEQFF. The CDR3 region has the DNA TGTGCCAGTAGTAGAATGGGAGACTCCTACAATGAGCAGTTCTTC.

The V call is TRBV28, the J call TRBJ2-5, with D hard to call. The V and J ends lost 1 base and 4 bases respectively, with 10 bases between them. CDR1 and CDR2 from the germline V gene are MDHEN and SYDVKM. The CDR3 extends over 14 amino acids. Here the CDR3 reads CASSLSPGTETQYF. The CDR3 DNA is TGTGCCAGCAGTTTATCCCCAGGCACAGAGACCCAGTACTTC. Variable domain in full (rest from reference TRBV28 and TRBJ2-5): DVKVTQSSRYLVKRTGEKVFLECVQDMDHENMFWYRQDPGLGLRLIYFSYDVKMKEKGDIPEGYSVSREKKERFSLILESASTNQTSMYLCASSLSPGTETQYFGPGTRLLVL.

The chain employs TRBV6-6 and TRBJ2-7, with D perhaps matching TRBD2 (5 bases). Per germline, CDR1 MNHNY and CDR2 SVGAGI (reference sequence). This CDR3 contains 12 residues. V dropped 7 bases and J dropped 4 bases, with 11 bases sitting between them. CDR3 bases: TGTGCCAGCATGGGGAGTCCGTACGAGCAGTACTTC. Protein sequence: CASMGSPYEQYF.

This clone was found once. The CDR3 sequence: CSVGAGGYGYTF. The CDR3 DNA follows: TGCAGCGTTGGTGCAGGGGGCTATGGCTACACCTTC. J is TRBJ1-2 and V is TRBV29-1; 7 nucleotides align to TRBD1. CDR1 is SQVTM and CDR2 is ANQGSEA in the germline V gene. There are 12 residues in the CDR3. Trimming removed 4 bases from V and 4 bases from J; junction bases left unmatched: 3. The variable domain in full, with the rest retrieved from reference TRBV29-1 and TRBJ1-2, is SAVISQKPSRDICQRGTSLTIQCQVDSQVTMMFWYRQQPGQSLTLIATANQGSEATYESGFVIDKFPISRPNLTFSTLTVSNMSPEDSSIYLCSVGAGGYGYTFGSGTRLTVV.

This sequence joins TRBV10-1 and TRBJ2-3; TRBD2 agrees at 8 bases. V shed 0 bases, J shed 3 bases, and the junction held 5 bases outside the gene matches. The germline V gene has CDR1 WNHNN and CDR2 SYGVQD (reference sequence). The CDR3 has 16 amino acids. CDR3 protein: CASSESKAGGTDTQYF. The DNA of the CDR3 is TGCGCCAGCAGTGAGTCTAAGGCGGGAGGTACAGATACGCAGTATTTT.

The chain is built from TRBV5-1 and TRBJ2-2; the D gene is possibly TRBD1 (6 bases). The germline V gene encodes CDR1 SGHRS and CDR2 YFSETQ. Trimming left V 2 bases short and J 6 bases short, with 11 bases between. The CDR3 consists of 14 residues. CDR3 bases: TGCGCCAGCAGCTTTTCTGGGGGCTCCGGGGAGCTGTTTTTT. It yields the protein CASSFSGGSGELFF.

The chain couples TRBV11-2 to TRBJ2-7; D ambiguous. The V end lost 1 base, the J end lost 9 bases, and 7 bases lay between the germline ends. The V gene's germline CDR1 is SGHAT and CDR2 FQNNGV. CDR3 length equals 11 residues. DNA for the CDR3: TGTGCCAGCAGCTTAGCGGTTTGGCAGTACTTC. Its translation: CASSLAVWQYF.

The chain carries TRBV27 and TRBJ2-5; 8 nucleotides align to TRBD2. This CDR3 contains 14 residues. After removal of 5 bases from V and 2 bases from J, the junction contained 4 bases not matched to a gene. CDR1 is MNHEY, CDR2 SMNVEV, per germline (reference sequence). In DNA form, the CDR3 reads TGTGCCAGCAGTCTAGCGGGCGTTCAAGAGACCCAGTACTTC. It yields the protein CASSLAGVQETQYF.

This clone has only a few counts. Relative to the germline gene, one junction end is altered; a read error may explain this. The chain employs TRBV10-3 and TRBJ2-7; D is unclear. Germline V CDR1 and CDR2: ENHRY, SYGVKD. The CDR3 contains 12 residues. The CDR3 protein is CAISEVPRERYF. CDR3 bases: TGTGCCATCAGTGAAGTCCCGCGAGAGCGGTACTTC.

This rearrangement joins TRBV27 to TRBJ1-1, with a weak D call TRBD1 (5 bases). Trimming shortened V by 2 bases and J by 11 bases, and 15 bases separated the two germline ends. The CDR3 extends over 13 amino acids. CDR1 and CDR2 (germline): MNHEY, SMNVEV (reference sequence). CDR3 protein: CASSLRAKGVAFF. Here the CDR3 DNA reads TGTGCCAGCAGTTTACGAGCCAAAGGGGTGGCTTTCTTT.

The rearrangement uses TRBV5-1 and TRBJ1-2; weak D call: TRBD1 (5 bases). In germline, CDR1 is SGHRS, CDR2 YFSETQ. With 0 bases removed from V and 4 bases from J, the gap between germline ends came to 10 bases. The CDR3 extends over 14 amino acids. The CDR3 is CASSLGQYGYGYTF. The CDR3 nucleotides are TGCGCCAGCAGCTTGGGACAGTACGGCTATGGCTACACCTTC.

The CDR3: CASSASRSGGRNTIYF. The CDR3 nucleotides read TGTGCCAGCAGTGCTTCGCGGAGCGGGGGCAGGAACACCATATATTTT. J is TRBJ1-3 and V is TRBV6-1; maybe TRBD1 (6 bases). Germline CDR1 is MNHNS and CDR2 is SASEGT. Trimming stripped 4 bases from V and 7 bases from J, with 20 bases between. This CDR3 contains 16 residues.

J is TRBJ1-1 and V is TRBV19; D perhaps matches TRBD1 (6 bases). The CDR3 is made up of 13 amino acids. Germline V gives CDR1 LNHDA, CDR2 SQIVND (reference sequence). The V and J ends lost 10 bases and 3 bases respectively, with 15 bases between them. CDR3 loop: CATTKQGYTEAFF. For the CDR3, the DNA is TGTGCCACTACGAAGCAGGGGTACACTGAAGCTTTCTTT. Together with reference TRBV19 and TRBJ1-1, the CDR3 gives the full variable domain: DGGITQSPKYLFRKEGQNVTLSCEQNLNHDAMYWYRQDPGQGLRLIYYSQIVNDFQKGDIAEGYSVSREKKESFPLTVTSAQKNPTAFYLCATTKQGYTEAFFGQGTRLTVV.

The rearrangement uses TRBV28 and TRBJ1-3; D gene ambiguous. Germline CDR1 MDHEN, CDR2 SYDVKM. V was trimmed by 6 bases and J by 0 bases, leaving 12 bases between them. The CDR3 is made up of 15 amino acids. CDR3 in amino acids: CASRPTVSSGNTIYF. DNA of the CDR3: TGTGCCAGCAGGCCCACAGTGAGCTCTGGAAACACCATATATTTT.

V usage is TRBV2 and J usage is TRBJ2-2; D is possibly TRBD1 (5 bases). The CDR3 runs to 13 residues. The germline V gene has CDR1 SNHLY and CDR2 FYNNEI. The V and J ends lost 6 bases and 4 bases respectively, with 9 bases between them. CDR3 sequence: CASSDSSTGELFF. CDR3 DNA: TGTGCCAGCAGCGACAGCAGCACCGGGGAGCTGTTTTTT.

V usage is TRBV11-2 and J usage is TRBJ2-3; 10 bases are a match to TRBD1. The CDR3 is 15 amino acids. V was clipped by 5 bases and J by 4 bases; unmatched bases: 6. The germline CDR1 and CDR2 sequences are SGHAT and FQNNGV. The CDR3 DNA reads as TGTGCCAGCAGCCCGCGCGGGACAGGGGCAGATACGCAGTATTTT. Protein sequence: CASSPRGTGADTQYF.

The chain links TRBV11-2 to TRBJ1-5; maybe TRBD1 (5 bases). CDR1 is SGHAT and CDR2 is FQNNGV in the germline V gene. Trimming took 2 bases from V and 1 from J, leaving 9 bases between them. This CDR3 has 15 amino acids. CDR3 nucleotides: TGTGCCAGCAGCTTATCAGGGATAAGCAATCAGCCCCAGCATTTT. Residues: CASSLSGISNQPQHF.

V is TRBV7-9 and J is TRBJ2-1; 8 positions agree with TRBD2. CDR3 length: 17 amino acids. V dropped 0 bases and J dropped 4; count of bases not matched to a gene: 8. Per the germline V gene, CDR1 is SEHNR and CDR2 is FQNEAQ (reference sequence). CDR3 residues: CASSLALGGRSYNEQFF. Written as DNA, the CDR3 is TGTGCCAGCAGCTTAGCGCTAGGCGGGAGGTCGTACAATGAGCAGTTCTTC.

The CDR3 DNA is TGCGCCAGCAACGAACAGAGATCGAACACCGGGGAGCTGTTTTTT. Protein product: CASNEQRSNTGELFF. This chain uses TRBV5-1 with TRBJ2-2; D remains unclear. CDR3 size: 15 residues. V gave up 6 bases and J gave up 0 bases, with 12 bases separating them. In germline, CDR1 is SGHRS, CDR2 YFSETQ.